This is a list of T cell receptor beta chains from one sample in a study of patients and donors after allogeneic stem cell transplantation. TCRdb fed the RT-PCR reads into MiXCR, producing one record per CDR3 protein. The sample lists approximately 99,000 distinct CDR3 sequences, 35% occurring once. The sequenced material came from blood, either unsorted or a sorted T cell fraction (not recorded which). The receptors shown here come from a human donor who was either an allogeneic HSCT recipient or a stem cell or donor lymphocyte infusion donor (not recorded which). It is not recorded whose cells these are; they may come from a transplant donor. Both conserved end residues are part of each CDR3. A D gene is named only where the DNA matches it firmly. Clone size, where shown, is once, few, many, or a class for clones that have expanded.

j_call clone_size d_call v_call cdr3_aa cdr3_nt
TRBJ2-1 few . TRBV20-1 CSAPTRSYNEQFF TGCAGTGCCCCAACCCGCTCCTACAATGAGCAGTTCTTC
TRBJ1-1 many . TRBV12-3/TRBV12-4 CASSLMKRDTEAFF TGTGCCAGCAGTTTAATGAAGAGGGACACTGAAGCTTTCTTT
TRBJ1-1 . . TRBV24-1 CATSDYDSREAFF TGTGCCACCAGTGATTATGACAGTCGGGAAGCTTTCTTT
TRBJ2-1 . TRBD2 TRBV12-3/TRBV12-4 CASRVAGGPNEQFF TGTGCCAGCAGAGTAGCGGGAGGCCCCAATGAGCAGTTCTTC
TRBJ1-5 . TRBD1 TRBV20-1 CSAVRDRSNQPQHF TGCAGTGCAGTCCGGGACAGATCCAATCAGCCCCAGCATTTT
TRBJ2-3 . TRBD1 TRBV5-1 CASSYVRDRGTDTQYF TGCGCCAGCAGCTACGTCCGGGACAGGGGGACAGATACGCAGTATTTT
TRBJ1-4 few TRBD1 TRBV6-6 CATLGQGREKLFF TGTGCCACTCTAGGACAGGGCAGGGAAAAACTGTTTTTT
TRBJ2-3 . . TRBV28 CASPGPGNTDTQYF TGTGCCAGCCCGGGCCCAGGGAACACAGATACGCAGTATTTT
TRBJ1-1 few . TRBV15 CATSKQNMNTEAFF TGTGCCACCAGCAAACAGAACATGAACACTGAAGCTTTCTTT
TRBJ2-2 . . TRBV12-3/TRBV12-4 CASRAPGQNTGELFF TGTGCCAGCAGGGCGCCGGGCCAGAACACCGGGGAGCTGTTTTTT
TRBJ2-1 . TRBD2 TRBV6-6 CASTDSGRARSYNEQFF TGTGCCAGCACCGATAGCGGGAGGGCCCGTTCCTACAATGAGCAGTTCTTC
TRBJ2-1 few . TRBV29-1 CSVEGASHEQFF TGCAGCGTTGAAGGGGCTAGCCATGAGCAGTTCTTC
TRBJ2-5 . . TRBV7-2 CASSFRVPETQYF TGTGCCAGCAGCTTCCGGGTCCCAGAGACCCAGTACTTC
TRBJ1-4 many . TRBV3-2 CASSTRPRGNEKLFF TGTGCCAGCAGCACGAGACCGCGGGGTAATGAAAAACTGTTTTTT
TRBJ2-1 . . TRBV2 CASSKTLTVSNEQFF TGTGCCAGCAGCAAAACCTTAACAGTGTCCAATGAGCAGTTCTTC
TRBJ1-6 few . TRBV6-2/TRBV6-3 CASGKSSYNSPLHF TGTGCCAGCGGAAAGAGCTCCTATAATTCACCCCTCCACTTT
TRBJ1-6 . . TRBV7-2 CASSLATRVNSPLHF TGTGCCAGCAGCTTAGCGACGAGGGTTAATTCACCCCTCCACTTT
TRBJ2-7 few . TRBV24-1 CATSGAGSYEQYF TGTGCCACCAGTGGAGCAGGCTCCTACGAGCAGTACTTC
TRBJ2-1 . TRBD2 TRBV12-3/TRBV12-4 CASSPFGGVLGEQFF TGTGCCAGCAGCCCGTTTGGGGGGGTATTGGGTGAGCAGTTCTTC
TRBJ1-1 . . TRBV4-3 CASSQDLWTVTHEAFF TGCGCCAGCAGCCAAGATCTGTGGACAGTAACTCATGAAGCTTTCTTT
TRBJ2-1 . TRBD1 TRBV12-3/TRBV12-4 CASSSPSQGDEQFF TGTGCCAGCAGTTCCCCTAGTCAGGGGGATGAGCAGTTCTTC
TRBJ2-6 . . TRBV9 CASSVPPGESSGANVLTF TGTGCCAGCAGCGTACCCCCTGGGGAAAGCTCTGGGGCCAACGTCCTGACTTTC
TRBJ1-1 few . TRBV6-5 CASSYSTGVNTEAFF TGTGCCAGCAGTTACTCGACAGGAGTGAACACTGAAGCTTTCTTT
TRBJ1-3 few TRBD1 TRBV6-5 CASSSTGTAGNTIYF TGTGCCAGCTCATCAACCGGGACAGCCGGAAACACCATATATTTT
TRBJ2-5 . . TRBV4-2 CASSQALARRGQETQYF TGTGCCAGCAGCCAAGCGTTAGCCAGAAGGGGGCAAGAGACCCAGTACTTC
TRBJ1-1 few TRBD1 TRBV20-1 CSAGQGRTFF TGCAGTGCAGGACAGGGCAGGACTTTCTTT
TRBJ2-5 . . TRBV5-1 CASSLTDTIQETQYF TGCGCCAGCAGCTTGACTGACACCATCCAAGAGACCCAGTACTTC
TRBJ2-3 . . TRBV5-5 CASSPDRKDTQYF TGTGCCAGCAGCCCGGACAGAAAAGATACGCAGTATTTT
TRBJ2-7 once . TRBV29-1 CSVAGQAGEQYF TGCAGCGTTGCCGGACAGGCGGGGGAGCAGTACTTC
TRBJ2-1 . TRBD1 TRBV7-8 CASSLVADREQFF TGTGCCAGCAGCTTAGTCGCGGACAGGGAGCAGTTCTTC
TRBJ1-1 few . TRBV12-3/TRBV12-4 CASSLSGLRNTEAFF TGTGCCAGCAGTTTATCGGGACTCAGGAACACTGAAGCTTTCTTT
TRBJ2-1 . . TRBV11-2 CASSKVVGDEQFF TGTGCCAGCAGCAAAGTGGTCGGAGATGAGCAGTTCTTC
TRBJ2-7 . . TRBV10-3 CAISESRAKADEQYF TGTGCCATCAGTGAGTCGAGGGCCAAAGCAGACGAGCAGTACTTC
TRBJ2-7 . TRBD1 TRBV6-2/TRBV6-3 CAGGQGSYEQYF TGTGCCGGAGGACAGGGGTCCTACGAGCAGTACTTC
TRBJ2-1 . TRBD2 TRBV5-4 CASSFPSGSVNEQFF TGTGCCAGCAGCTTTCCTAGCGGCAGCGTGAATGAGCAGTTCTTC
TRBJ1-1 . . TRBV29-1 CSVEDTGTGLRTEAFF TGCAGCGTTGAAGATACTGGAACCGGGTTGAGGACTGAAGCTTTCTTT
TRBJ1-1 few . TRBV11-3 CASSLEASGNTEAFF TGTGCCAGCAGCTTAGAGGCCTCAGGGAACACTGAAGCTTTCTTT
TRBJ1-2 few . TRBV5-1 CASSRIPTQASRGGTF TGCGCCAGCAGCCGAATCCCCACCCAGGCCTCCCGAGGCGGCACCTTC
TRBJ2-3 once . TRBV14 CASSQTPRGGRGTQYF TGTGCCAGCAGCCAAACTCCGAGAGGAGGGAGAGGTACGCAGTATTTT
TRBJ1-5 few . TRBV7-2 CASSLGAGKNQPQHF TGTGCCAGCAGCTTAGGGGCAGGGAAGAATCAGCCCCAGCATTTT
TRBJ2-3 . . TRBV12-3/TRBV12-4 CASSRGSTDTQYF TGTGCCAGCAGTCGCGGGAGCACAGATACGCAGTATTTT
TRBJ2-6 . . TRBV7-9 CASSPRGAGANVLTF TGTGCCAGCAGTCCACGAGGGGCTGGGGCCAACGTCCTGACTTTC
TRBJ2-2 . . TRBV4-2 CASSQVPGVVTGELFF TGTGCCAGCAGCCAAGTACCGGGAGTGGTCACCGGGGAGCTGTTTTTT
TRBJ2-2 . TRBD2 TRBV11-3 CASSSLAGSNTGELFF TGTGCCAGCAGCTCTTTAGCGGGATCGAACACCGGGGAGCTGTTTTTT
TRBJ1-4 few . TRBV18 CASSPLTTNEKLFF TGTGCCAGCTCACCGCTCACTACAAATGAAAAACTGTTTTTT
TRBJ2-7 . . TRBV5-1 CASSLGLVSYEQYF TGCGCCAGCAGCTTGGGACTAGTCTCCTACGAGCAGTACTTC